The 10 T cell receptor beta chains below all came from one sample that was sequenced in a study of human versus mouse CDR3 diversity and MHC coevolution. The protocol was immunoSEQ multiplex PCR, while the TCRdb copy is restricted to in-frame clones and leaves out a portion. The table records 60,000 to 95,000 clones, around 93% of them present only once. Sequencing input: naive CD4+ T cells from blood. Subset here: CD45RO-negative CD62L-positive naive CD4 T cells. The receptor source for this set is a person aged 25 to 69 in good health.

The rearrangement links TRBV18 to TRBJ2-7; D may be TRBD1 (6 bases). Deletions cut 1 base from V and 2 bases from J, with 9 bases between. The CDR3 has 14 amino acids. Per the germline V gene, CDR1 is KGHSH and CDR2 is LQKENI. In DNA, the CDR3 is TGTGCCAGCTCACCACGTACAGGGACCTACGAGCAGTACTTC. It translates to CASSPRTGTYEQYF.

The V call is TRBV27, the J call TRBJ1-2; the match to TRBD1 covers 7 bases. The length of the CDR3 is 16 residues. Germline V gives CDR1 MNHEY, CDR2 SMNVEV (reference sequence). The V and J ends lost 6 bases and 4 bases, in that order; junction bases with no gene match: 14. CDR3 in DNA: TGTGCCAGCAGACGGGGGACAGTAGAAATTGGCTATGGCTACACCTTC. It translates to CASRRGTVEIGYGYTF.

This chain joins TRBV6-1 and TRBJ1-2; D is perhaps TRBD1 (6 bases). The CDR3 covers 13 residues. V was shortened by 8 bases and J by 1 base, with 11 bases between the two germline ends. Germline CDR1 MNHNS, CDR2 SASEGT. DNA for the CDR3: TGTGCCAGCTCCGGACAGTTTAACTATGGCTACACCTTC. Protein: CASSGQFNYGYTF.

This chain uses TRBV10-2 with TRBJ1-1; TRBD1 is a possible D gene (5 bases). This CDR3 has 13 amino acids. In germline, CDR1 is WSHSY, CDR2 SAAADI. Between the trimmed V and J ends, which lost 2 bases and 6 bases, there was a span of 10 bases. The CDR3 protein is CASSEAGISEAFF. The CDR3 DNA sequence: TGCGCCAGCAGTGAGGCAGGGATCTCTGAAGCTTTCTTT.

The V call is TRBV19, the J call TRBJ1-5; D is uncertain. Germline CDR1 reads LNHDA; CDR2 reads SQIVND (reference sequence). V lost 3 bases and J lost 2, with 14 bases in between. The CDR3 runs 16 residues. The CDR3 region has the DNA TGTGCCAGTAGTATGGGCGGGAATGAGGGCAATCAGCCCCAGCATTTT. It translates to CASSMGGNEGNQPQHF.

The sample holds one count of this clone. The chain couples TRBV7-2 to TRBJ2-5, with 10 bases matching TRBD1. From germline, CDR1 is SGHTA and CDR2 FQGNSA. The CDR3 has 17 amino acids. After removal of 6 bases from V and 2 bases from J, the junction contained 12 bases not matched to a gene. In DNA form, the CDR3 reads TGTGCCAGCAGAACTGGGACAGGGGTTTTTTGGCAAGAGACCCAGTACTTC. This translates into CASRTGTGVFWQETQYF.

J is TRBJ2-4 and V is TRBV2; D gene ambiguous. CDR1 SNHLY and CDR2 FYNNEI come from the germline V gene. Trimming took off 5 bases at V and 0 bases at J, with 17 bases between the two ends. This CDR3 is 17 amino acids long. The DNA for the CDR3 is TGTGCCAGCAGTAATTTTATTGGAGCACTAGCCAAAAACATTCAGTACTTC. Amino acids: CASSNFIGALAKNIQYF. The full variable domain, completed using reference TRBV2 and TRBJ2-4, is EPEVTQTPSHQVTQMGQEVILRCVPISNHLYFYWYRQILGQKVEFLVSFYNNEISEKSEIFDDQFSVERPDGSNFTLKIRSTKLEDSAMYFCASSNFIGALAKNIQYFGAGTRLSVL.

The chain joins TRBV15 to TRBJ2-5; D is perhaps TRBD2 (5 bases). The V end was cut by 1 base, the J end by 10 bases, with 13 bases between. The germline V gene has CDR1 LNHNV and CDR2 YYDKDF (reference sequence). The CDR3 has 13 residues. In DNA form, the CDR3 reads TGTGCCACCAGCAGAGTGCTCGAGGGCGACCAGTACTTC. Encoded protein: CATSRVLEGDQYF.

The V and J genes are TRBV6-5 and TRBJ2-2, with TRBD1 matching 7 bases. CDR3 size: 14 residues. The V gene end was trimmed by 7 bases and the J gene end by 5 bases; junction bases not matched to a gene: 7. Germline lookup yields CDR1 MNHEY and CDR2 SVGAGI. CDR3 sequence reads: CASNNLRGTGELFF. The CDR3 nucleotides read TGTGCCAGCAATAATCTCAGGGGGACCGGGGAGCTGTTTTTT.

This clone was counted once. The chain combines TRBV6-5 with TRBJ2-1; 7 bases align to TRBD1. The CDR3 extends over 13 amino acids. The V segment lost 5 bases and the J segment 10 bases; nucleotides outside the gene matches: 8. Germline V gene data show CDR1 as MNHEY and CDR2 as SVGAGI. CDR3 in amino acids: CASSDTLTGEQFF. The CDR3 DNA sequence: TGTGCCAGCAGTGACACCCTGACAGGGGAGCAGTTCTTC.